Following are 29 T cell receptor beta chains from one sample sequenced in a study of cytomegalovirus exposure and HLA in healthy donors. Assay: immunoSEQ multiplex PCR; the TCRdb copy retains only in-frame clones and omits some. The sample lists about 130,000 clones, about 88% occurring once. Material: PBMCs. The receptors originated from a woman aged 18-35 years in good health and CMV-seropositive.

The rearrangement links TRBV13 to TRBJ1-4; D uncertain. Germline CDR1 is PRHDT and CDR2 is FYEKMQ (reference sequence). V gave up 8 bases and J gave up 5 bases, with 9 bases separating them. This CDR3 is 12 amino acids long. CDR3 nucleotide sequence: TGTGCCAGCGGAGGGAACAATGAAAAACTGTTTTTT. This codes for CASGGNNEKLFF.

V and J are TRBV30 and TRBJ2-1; 8 positions match TRBD1. CDR3 length: 13 residues. From germline, CDR1 is GTSNPN and CDR2 SVGIG (reference sequence). With 4 bases clipped from V and 10 bases from J, the junction kept 9 bases outside the gene matches. The CDR3 reads CAWKNAWTGEQFF. DNA of the CDR3: TGTGCCTGGAAGAACGCCTGGACAGGGGAGCAGTTCTTC.

This chain joins TRBV5-8 and TRBJ2-5; weak D call: TRBD2 (6 bases). This CDR3 comprises 16 residues. Trimming stripped 0 bases from V and 1 base from J, with 13 bases between. The germline V gene has CDR1 SGHTS and CDR2 YDEGEE. The CDR3 sequence is CASSLGVTAGQETQYF. DNA for the CDR3: TGTGCCAGCAGCTTGGGTGTAACAGCGGGCCAAGAGACCCAGTACTTC.

The V call is TRBV19, the J call TRBJ2-1, with TRBD2 matching over 7 bases. CDR1 and CDR2 from the germline V gene are LNHDA and SQIVND (reference sequence). Trimming cost V 5 bases and J 5 bases; bases outside gene matches: 6. The CDR3 sequence is 14 residues long. This CDR3 is CASSFRLADNEQFF. The DNA of the CDR3 is TGTGCCAGTAGTTTTAGACTAGCAGACAATGAGCAGTTCTTC. Using reference TRBV19 and TRBJ2-1 for the parts outside the CDR3, the full variable domain is DGGITQSPKYLFRKEGQNVTLSCEQNLNHDAMYWYRQDPGQGLRLIYYSQIVNDFQKGDIAEGYSVSREKKESFPLTVTSAQKNPTAFYLCASSFRLADNEQFFGPGTRLTVL.

The chain joins TRBV27 to TRBJ2-7; possibly TRBD1 for D (5 bases). Trimming pared 8 bases from V and 5 bases from J, leaving 10 bases between. The CDR3 is 11 amino acids. The germline V gene has CDR1 MNHEY and CDR2 SMNVEV (reference sequence). The CDR3 protein is CASWGRDEQYF. The CDR3 DNA follows: TGTGCCAGCTGGGGCCGCGACGAGCAGTACTTC.

The chain carries TRBV4-1 and TRBJ1-1; the match to TRBD1 covers 8 bases. V was clipped by 4 bases and J by 6 bases; unmatched bases: 10. The V gene's germline CDR1 is MGHRA and CDR2 YSYEKL. CDR3 length: 15 residues. The CDR3 bases are TGCGCCAGCAGCCGCAACAGGGGGTCGGATGCTGAAGCTTTCTTT. Translation: CASSRNRGSDAEAFF.

This chain links TRBV7-6 with TRBJ2-5; D ambiguous. V shed 2 bases and J shed 5 bases, with 6 bases lying between them. The CDR3 covers 12 residues. The germline CDR1 and CDR2 sequences are SGHVS and FNYEAQ. CDR3 sequence (DNA): TGTGCCAGCAGCTTAAAGGAGGAGACCCAGTACTTC. Translation gives CASSLKEETQYF.

The chain carries TRBV23-1 and TRBJ1-3, with no clear D. TRBV23-1 is an ORF; its function is uncertain. Trimming left V 0 bases short and J 2 bases short, with 17 bases between. The CDR3 contains 18 residues. CDR3 protein: CASSQSVEGWTAGNTIYF. DNA for the CDR3: TGCGCCAGCAGTCAATCGGTTGAAGGGTGGACTGCTGGAAACACCATATATTTT.

The chain recombines TRBV6-4 with TRBJ2-3; 7 bases agree with TRBD2. V lost 5 bases and J lost 4; bases outside the gene matches: 6. The CDR3 runs to 14 residues. From germline, CDR1 is MRHNA and CDR2 SNTAGT. Here the CDR3 DNA reads TGTGCCAGCAGTCGGAGCGGGGAGGCAGATACGCAGTATTTT. Its protein product is CASSRSGEADTQYF.

This sequence joins TRBV7-3 and TRBJ2-5; a weak D match, TRBD2 (6 bases). From germline, CDR1 is SGHTA and CDR2 FQGTGA. The CDR3 is made up of 14 amino acids. Trimming stripped 5 bases from V and 5 bases from J, with 15 bases between. CDR3 protein: CASSPGGNAETQYF. CDR3 nucleotides: TGTGCCAGCAGCCCTGGGGGGAATGCGGAGACCCAGTACTTC.

The CDR3 region has the DNA TGCGCCAGCAGTGAGGTTCTAGCGGGCTACGAGCAGTACTTC. Amino acid sequence: CASSEVLAGYEQYF. The chain couples TRBV10-2 to TRBJ2-7, with TRBD2 matching over 8 bases. V shed 2 bases and J 3 bases; nucleotides not matched to a gene: 3. The germline CDR1 and CDR2 sequences are WSHSY and SAAADI. The CDR3 is 14 residues long.

The chain recombines TRBV4-1 with TRBJ1-1; tentative D call: TRBD1 (5 bases). The V and J ends lost 0 bases and 0 bases respectively, with 11 bases between them. Germline V CDR1 and CDR2: MGHRA, YSYEKL. CDR3 length: 16 amino acids. The DNA of the CDR3 is TGCGCCAGCAGCCAAGATATGGTCAGGGTGAACACTGAAGCTTTCTTT. This encodes CASSQDMVRVNTEAFF.

The chain couples TRBV7-2 to TRBJ2-7, with D possibly being TRBD2 (6 bases). Germline CDR1 reads SGHTA; CDR2 reads FQGNSA. V was shortened by 7 bases and J by 5 bases, with 27 bases between the two germline ends. The CDR3 extends over 17 amino acids. CDR3 region: CASTSWGEARGVNEQYF. CDR3 sequence (DNA): TGTGCCAGCACTTCTTGGGGAGAGGCTCGCGGGGTTAACGAGCAGTACTTC.

The rearrangement joins TRBV19 to TRBJ2-1; TRBD2 matches at 13 bases. The CDR3 sequence is 17 residues long. The ends lost 4 bases at V and 4 bases at J; junction bases unmatched: 7. Germline lookup yields CDR1 LNHDA and CDR2 SQIVND (reference sequence). The CDR3 sequence: CASSTPLAGGIYNEQFF. The CDR3 DNA sequence: TGTGCCAGTAGTACTCCACTAGCGGGGGGGATTTACAATGAGCAGTTCTTC. Based on the CDR3 plus reference TRBV19 and TRBJ2-1, the full variable domain is DGGITQSPKYLFRKEGQNVTLSCEQNLNHDAMYWYRQDPGQGLRLIYYSQIVNDFQKGDIAEGYSVSREKKESFPLTVTSAQKNPTAFYLCASSTPLAGGIYNEQFFGPGTRLTVL.

The genes are TRBV30 and TRBJ2-7; possibly TRBD1 for D (6 bases). The CDR3 totals 12 residues. Trimming took 0 bases from V and 3 from J, leaving 6 bases between them. Per the germline V gene, CDR1 is GTSNPN and CDR2 is SVGIG (reference sequence). The CDR3 nucleotides are TGTGCCTGGAGTGTACAGGGCTACGAGCAGTACTTC. This encodes CAWSVQGYEQYF. Complete variable domain (other parts from reference TRBV30 and TRBJ2-7): SQTIHQWPATLVQPVGSPLSLECTVEGTSNPNLYWYRQAAGRGLQLLFYSVGIGQISSEVPQNLSASRPQDRQFILSSKKLLLSDSGFYLCAWSVQGYEQYFGPGTRLTVT.

A single count supports this clone. The V and J genes are TRBV28 and TRBJ1-3, with D maybe TRBD1 (6 bases). Trimming cost V 4 bases and J 0 bases, with 13 bases left between them. The CDR3 consists of 16 residues. In germline, CDR1 is MDHEN, CDR2 SYDVKM. CDR3 amino acids: CASSSPDRDSGNTIYF. The DNA of the CDR3 is TGTGCCAGCAGTTCCCCGGACAGAGACTCTGGAAACACCATATATTTT.

The chain combines TRBV4-1 with TRBJ1-5, with 8 positions matching TRBD1. The V gene end was trimmed by 0 bases and the J gene end by 7 bases; junction bases not matched to a gene: 5. Germline V CDR1 and CDR2: MGHRA, YSYEKL. There are 15 residues in the CDR3. CDR3: CASSQEGQVDQPQHF. CDR3 DNA sequence: TGCGCCAGCAGCCAAGAGGGACAGGTCGACCAGCCCCAGCATTTT.

V usage is TRBV13 and J usage is TRBJ2-3; 15 positions agree with TRBD2. The CDR3 runs to 17 residues. Germline V gene sequence: CDR1 PRHDT, CDR2 FYEKMQ (reference sequence). V lost 5 bases, J lost 3 bases, and 6 bases stayed unmatched. The CDR3 here is CASSPWTSGGETDTQYF. CDR3 coding DNA: TGTGCCAGCAGCCCTTGGACTAGCGGGGGGGAAACAGATACGCAGTATTTT.

CDR3 protein: CASSGQAGGEKLFF. The CDR3 region has the DNA TGCGCCAGCAGTGGCCAGGCGGGGGGCGAAAAACTGTTTTTT. The chain couples TRBV10-2 to TRBJ1-4; tentative D call: TRBD1 (6 bases). V lost 4 bases, J lost 8 bases, and 14 bases lay in between. The CDR3 contains 14 residues. Germline lookup yields CDR1 WSHSY and CDR2 SAAADI.

The rearrangement uses TRBV27 and TRBJ1-2; D gene uncertain. The ends were cut back, 7 bases at V and 2 bases at J, with 14 bases in the middle. Per the germline V gene, CDR1 is MNHEY and CDR2 is SMNVEV (reference sequence). The CDR3 is 14 residues long. The CDR3 DNA follows: TGTGCCAGCACCTACGTCGGCGGAAACTATGGCTACACCTTC. It specifies CASTYVGGNYGYTF.

This chain uses TRBV11-2 with TRBJ2-2; TRBD2 matches at 11 bases. Germline assignment: CDR1 SGHAT and CDR2 FQNNGV. The CDR3 contains 17 residues. Losses at the gene ends were 6 bases for V and 4 bases for J; bases not matched to a gene: 10. The CDR3 region is CASSLLAGGRGTGELFF. In DNA, the CDR3 is TGTGCCAGCAGTTTATTAGCGGGGGGGCGCGGCACCGGGGAGCTGTTTTTT.

This CDR3 is CASTKSRGGRETQYF. CDR3 DNA: TGTGCCAGCACCAAGTCACGGGGAGGGAGAGAGACCCAGTACTTC. This rearrangement joins TRBV7-9 to TRBJ2-5, with 7 bases fitting TRBD2. This CDR3 contains 15 residues. The V and J ends lost 7 bases and 4 bases, in that order; junction bases with no gene match: 12. The V gene's germline CDR1 is SEHNR and CDR2 FQNEAQ (reference sequence).

This clone was seen a few times. At one end, the junction sequence differs from germline, possibly due to a read error. The V and J genes are TRBV29-1 and TRBJ1-2; D is perhaps TRBD1 (5 bases). The germline V gene encodes CDR1 SQVTM and CDR2 ANQGSEA. The CDR3 sequence is 13 residues long. CDR3 amino acids: CSVEDSDPIGYTF. The CDR3 nucleotides read TGCAGCGTCGAAGACAGCGACCCTATTGGCTACACCTTC.

The chain uses TRBV10-3 and TRBJ1-1, with D possibly matching TRBD1 (6 bases). The length of the CDR3 is 12 residues. The V gene lost 9 bases and the J gene lost 6 bases, with 14 bases spanning the gap. Germline CDR1 ENHRY, CDR2 SYGVKD. In nucleotides, the CDR3 is TGTGCCATAGCTCAGGACAGAGCTGAAGCTTTCTTT. Translated: CAIAQDRAEAFF.

This chain joins TRBV6-5 and TRBJ1-4; 7 positions agree with TRBD1. The germline V gene encodes CDR1 MNHEY and CDR2 SVGAGI. The CDR3 is 16 residues long. The ends lost 0 bases at V and 8 bases at J; junction bases unmatched: 9. The CDR3 bases are TGTGCCAGCAGTTACTCAAAGACAGGGCTATTCGAAAAACTGTTTTTT. Its translation is CASSYSKTGLFEKLFF.

This rearrangement joins TRBV5-1 to TRBJ2-3, with no clear D. The length of the CDR3 is 15 residues. The V end lost 4 bases, the J end lost 1 base, and 13 bases lay between the germline ends. CDR1 and CDR2 (germline): SGHRS, YFSETQ. CDR3 sequence (DNA): TGCGCCAGCAGCGATGGCCCCCCAGGCACAGATACGCAGTATTTT. It codes for CASSDGPPGTDTQYF.

V gene TRBV7-2 combines with J gene TRBJ2-7; the D gene is possibly TRBD1 (5 bases). Germline V gene lookup returns CDR1 SGHTA and CDR2 FQGNSA. V lost 1 base to trimming and J lost 6 bases, with 16 bases between them. The CDR3 is made up of 15 amino acids. The CDR3, as DNA: TGTGCCAGCAGCTTAGGATTCACTCATCAGGGCGAGCAGTACTTC. It is translated as CASSLGFTHQGEQYF. The entire variable domain, with the rest obtained from reference TRBV7-2 and TRBJ2-7, is as follows: GAGVSQSPSNKVTEKGKDVELRCDPISGHTALYWYRQSLGQGLEFLIYFQGNSAPDKSGLPSDRFSAERTGGSVSTLTIQRTQQEDSAVYLCASSLGFTHQGEQYFGPGTRLTVT.

The chain has TRBV7-3 and TRBJ1-2, with TRBD1 matching over 8 bases. Losses at the gene ends were 6 bases for V and 4 bases for J; bases not matched to a gene: 10. Per the germline V gene, CDR1 is SGHTA and CDR2 is FQGTGA. This CDR3 region has 15 residues. CDR3 DNA sequence: TGTGCCAGCAGGGAGACAGGGGCGGGGAGCTATGGCTACACCTTC. Protein sequence: CASRETGAGSYGYTF.

This clone was seen a few times. This chain uses TRBV7-6 with TRBJ2-5; 8 bases agree with TRBD1. The CDR3 sequence is 12 residues long. V was pared by 3 bases and J by 11 bases, with 5 bases of the junction left unmatched. Per germline, CDR1 SGHVS and CDR2 FNYEAQ. The CDR3 region has the DNA TGTGCCAGCAGCTTCTACGGACAGGGACAGTACTTC. Its translation is CASSFYGQGQYF.